A selection of T cell receptor beta chains follows, all from one sample in a study of glioma-infiltrating T cells after dendritic cell vaccination. Data came from immunoSEQ multiplex PCR; TCRdb stores just in-frame clones and leaves some out. Here the sample spans some 70,000 clones, approximately 78% being singletons. Material: blood, obtained before dendritic cell vaccination. All receptors derive from a human donor with glioblastoma. Each CDR3 is given with its conserved first and last residue. D genes are given only for firm matches. Expanded clones are given a class, and other clones once, few, many or no size at all.

V,size,J,D,CDR3,DNA
TRBV21-1,.,TRBJ2-3,.,CASSKDSGGTDSAQMQGDTQYF,TGTGCCAGCAGCAAAGATTCTGGGGGGACAGACTCCGCACAGATGCAGGGAGATACGCAGTATTTT
TRBV19,.,TRBJ1-2,.,CASSILVTITGSYTF,TGTGCCAGTAGTATCCTCGTAACTATTACAGGTTCCTACACCTTC
TRBV2,.,TRBJ2-1,TRBD2,CASSISGGAYNEQFF,TGTGCCAGCAGTATTAGCGGGGGGGCCTACAATGAGCAGTTCTTC
TRBV2,few,TRBJ2-7,TRBD2,CASSEQGGSYEQYF,TGTGCCAGCAGTGAGCAGGGAGGGTCCTACGAGCAGTACTTC
TRBV5-1,once,TRBJ2-5,TRBD1,CASSKTGEVYQETQYF,TGCGCCAGCAGCAAAACAGGGGAAGTCTACCAAGAGACCCAGTACTTC
TRBV18,.,TRBJ1-6,.,CASSADSYNSPLHF,TGTGCCAGCTCCGCGGACAGTTATAATTCACCCCTCCACTTT
TRBV19,.,TRBJ2-1,TRBD2,CASSMGGGPYNEQFF,TGTGCCAGTAGTATGGGGGGGGGACCCTACAATGAGCAGTTCTTC
TRBV5-4,.,TRBJ2-1,.,CASSLAGANGLF,TGTGCCAGCAGCTTGGCAGGGGCCAACGGGCTCTTC
TRBV2,.,TRBJ2-5,.,CASTWAEGQTQYF,TGTGCCAGCACATGGGCAGAGGGCCAGACCCAGTACTTC
TRBV5-4,.,TRBJ1-2,.,CASSPDTLYGYTF,TGTGCCAGCAGTCCGGACACCCTCTATGGCTACACCTTC
TRBV5-4,few,TRBJ2-7,.,CASSLDRSYEQYF,TGTGCCAGCAGCTTGGACAGGTCCTACGAGCAGTACTTC
TRBV6-1,.,TRBJ1-6,TRBD1,CASSRSGTVNSPLHF,TGTGCCAGCAGTCGTTCCGGGACAGTCAATTCACCCCTCCACTTT
TRBV30,.,TRBJ1-1,.,CASSAGWNTEAFF,TGTGCCTCCTCCGCGGGCTGGAACACTGAAGCTTTCTTT
TRBV27,.,TRBJ2-1,TRBD2,CASSLYGGGYNEQFF,TGTGCCAGCAGTTTATACGGGGGGGGATACAATGAGCAGTTCTTC
TRBV12-5,.,TRBJ2-1,TRBD2,CASGLSRDRVSGGYNEQFF,TGTGCTAGTGGTTTGTCTCGAGATCGTGTATCGGGGGGCTACAATGAGCAGTTCTTC
TRBV7-2,.,TRBJ2-2,.,CASSLASGRANGELFF,TGTGCCAGCAGCTTAGCCTCGGGCAGGGCTAACGGGGAGCTGTTTTTT
TRBV21-1,.,TRBJ1-6,.,CASSIPDRYNSPLHF,TGTGCCAGCAGCATCCCCGACAGGTATAATTCACCCCTCCACTTT
TRBV12-5,.,TRBJ2-7,.,CASGLSRTSSYEQYF,TGTGCTAGTGGTTTGAGCCGAACGAGCTCCTACGAGCAGTACTTC
TRBV5-1,.,TRBJ2-4,TRBD2,CASSLGGTSGIQYF,TGCGCCAGCAGCCTTGGAGGGACTAGTGGGATTCAGTACTTC
TRBV30,.,TRBJ2-1,TRBD1,CAWGQGGNEQFF,TGTGCCTGGGGACAGGGGGGGAATGAGCAGTTCTTC
TRBV4-1,.,TRBJ2-1,.,CASQNTGGANTAEQFF,TGCGCCAGTCAAAATACTGGGGGCGCGAATACCGCTGAGCAGTTCTTC
TRBV5-6,.,TRBJ1-5,.,CASSRTPGYQPQHF,TGTGCCAGCAGCCGTACACCGGGTTATCAGCCCCAGCATTTT
TRBV5-6,.,TRBJ1-6,TRBD1,CASSLSRGTGINSPLHF,TGTGCCAGCAGCTTGTCAAGGGGGACAGGGATCAATTCACCCCTCCACTTT
TRBV5-4,few,TRBJ2-7,.,CASSLVGLPEQYF,TGTGCCAGCAGCTTGGTTGGCCTGCCCGAGCAGTACTTC
TRBV2,once,TRBJ1-2,TRBD1,CASSALTGEYGYTF,TGTGCCAGCAGTGCCCTGACAGGGGAATATGGCTACACCTTC
TRBV2,once,TRBJ2-7,TRBD1,CASSEALQTGLVYEQYF,TGTGCCAGCAGTGAAGCCCTGCAGACAGGGTTGGTTTACGAGCAGTACTTC
TRBV9,.,TRBJ2-3,.,CASSLQGLDTQYF,TGTGCCAGCAGCCTCCAGGGATTAGATACGCAGTATTTT
TRBV7-2,.,TRBJ1-1,.,CASKQGSGGTEAFF,TGTGCCAGCAAACAGGGAAGCGGTGGCACTGAAGCTTTCTTT
TRBV6-1,.,TRBJ1-5,.,CASSSGGNQPQHF,TGTGCCAGCAGTTCAGGGGGCAATCAGCCCCAGCATTTT
TRBV4-2,.,TRBJ2-1,TRBD1,CASSQDGQVVNEQFF,TGTGCCAGCAGCCAAGACGGACAGGTTGTTAATGAGCAGTTCTTC
TRBV18,.,TRBJ1-1,.,CASSPGGDTEAFF,TGTGCCAGCTCACCAGGGGGGGACACTGAAGCTTTCTTT
TRBV7-6,few,TRBJ1-4,TRBD1,CASSLLRQGSVVGEKLFF,TGTGCCAGCAGCTTATTGCGACAGGGCTCCGTCGTGGGTGAAAAACTGTTTTTT
TRBV7-2,.,TRBJ2-4,TRBD1,CASSLGQGVAKNIQYF,TGTGCCAGCAGCTTAGGGCAGGGGGTAGCCAAAAACATTCAGTACTTC
TRBV7-9,.,TRBJ2-1,.,CASSLDRYNEQFF,TGTGCCAGCAGCCTTGACAGGTACAATGAGCAGTTCTTC
TRBV2,.,TRBJ2-1,TRBD1,CASRPLGQGLPFF,TGTGCCAGCAGGCCCTTGGGACAGGGCCTACCGTTCTTC
TRBV6-6,few,TRBJ1-4,TRBD1,CASTYGQGREKLFF,TGTGCCAGCACCTATGGACAGGGGCGAGAAAAACTGTTTTTT
TRBV18,.,TRBJ1-2,.,CASSPPGDYGYTF,TGTGCCAGCTCACCTCCCGGGGACTATGGCTACACCTTC
TRBV11-2,.,TRBJ1-1,TRBD1,CASSGRQGPEAFF,TGTGCCAGCAGCGGGCGACAGGGACCTGAAGCTTTCTTT
TRBV21-1,few,TRBJ1-5,.,CASSLLTWTLYQPQHF,TGTGCCAGCAGCTTACTAACCTGGACACTTTATCAGCCCCAGCATTTT
TRBV5-8,.,TRBJ2-5,.,CASSLDRRGETQYF,TGTGCCAGCAGCTTGGACAGGCGGGGAGAGACCCAGTACTTC
TRBV5-1,.,TRBJ1-1,.,CASSLPPLYTEAFF,TGCGCCAGCAGCTTGCCCCCACTATACACTGAAGCTTTCTTT
TRBV7-2,.,TRBJ1-2,TRBD1,CASSATGGGYTF,TGTGCCAGCAGCGCTACAGGGGGTGGCTACACCTTC
TRBV4-2,.,TRBJ2-7,TRBD1,CASSSRTGDYEQYF,TGTGCCAGCAGCTCCAGGACAGGGGACTACGAGCAGTACTTC
TRBV28,.,TRBJ1-1,.,CASSDRRNTEAFF,TGTGCCAGCAGTGATAGGAGGAACACTGAAGCTTTCTTT
TRBV27,.,TRBJ1-6,.,CASSLSHRNNSPLHF,TGTGCCAGCAGTTTATCGCACAGGAATAATTCACCCCTCCACTTT
TRBV7-8,.,TRBJ2-1,TRBD2,CASSSDIAGGLNEQFF,TGTGCCAGCAGCTCAGATATAGCGGGGGGGCTTAATGAGCAGTTCTTC
TRBV10-3,.,TRBJ1-3,.,CAIRPQLLDTIYF,TGTGCCATCAGGCCCCAGTTGTTGGACACCATATATTTT
TRBV19,few,TRBJ1-1,.,CASSIGGGSGPEAFF,TGTGCCAGTAGTATAGGGGGTGGGAGCGGGCCTGAAGCTTTCTTT